This is a list of T cell receptor beta chains from one sample in a study of blood T cell repertoires in COVID-19. Using immunoSEQ multiplex PCR, the repertoire was profiled, and TCRdb retains in-frame clones only, with some absent. The sample records fewer than 300,000 clones, approximately 92% being singletons. Material for sequencing was PBMCs or T cells enriched from blood (not recorded which). Receptor source: a woman under 40 who had recovered from COVID-19. Each CDR3 is given with its conserved first and last residue. Fields, in order: clone size, J gene, D gene, V gene, CDR3 DNA, CDR3 protein. A D gene is named only where the DNA matches it firmly. Expanded clones get a size class; other rows say once, few or many, or leave the size out.

>-|TRBJ1-3|-|TRBV25-1
TGTGCCAGCAGTAAGGGGTCGGCTGGAAACACCATATATTTT
CASSKGSAGNTIYF
>-|TRBJ1-6|-|TRBV6-4
TGTGCCAGCAGGACGGGGGATAATTCACCCCTCCACTTT
CASRTGDNSPLHF
>-|TRBJ1-6|-|TRBV3-1/TRBV3-2
TGTGCCAGCAGCCAAGCCGGGGTAATGTATTCACCCCTCCACTTT
CASSQAGVMYSPLHF
>-|TRBJ2-5|TRBD2|TRBV5-8
TGTGCCAGCAGCCCGAGCGGGAGGGCCTTGGAGACCCAGTACTTC
CASSPSGRALETQYF
>-|TRBJ1-2|-|TRBV5-1
TGCGCCAGCAGCCGGGACTCTAACTATGGCTACACCTTC
CASSRDSNYGYTF
>-|TRBJ1-5|-|TRBV6-2/TRBV6-3
TGTGCCAGCAGTTATGGTGGGAGTCAGCCCCAGCATTTT
CASSYGGSQPQHF
>-|TRBJ2-1|-|TRBV27
TGTGCCAGCAGTTTATCCAGCTACAATGAGCAGTTCTTC
CASSLSSYNEQFF
>-|TRBJ1-1|-|TRBV6-1
TGTGCCAGCAGTGAAGACTCCGGGTCGAACACTGAAGCTTTCTTT
CASSEDSGSNTEAFF
>-|TRBJ2-1|TRBD2|TRBV19
TGTGCCAGTAGCATTTCTAGCGGGAGCATTTATGAGCAGTTCTTC
CASSISSGSIYEQFF
>-|TRBJ2-1|-|TRBV5-1
TGCGCCAGCAGACCAGGGGACGGGAGGAATGAGCAGTTCTTC
CASRPGDGRNEQFF
>-|TRBJ2-7|-|TRBV6-5
TGTGCCAGCAGCCAAACCGGGACTCGCTACGAGCAGTACTTC
CASSQTGTRYEQYF
>-|TRBJ2-7|TRBD2|TRBV28
TGTGCCAGCAGTTTATCCGCTAGCGGGAGCGACGAGCAGTACTTC
CASSLSASGSDEQYF
>-|TRBJ2-2|-|TRBV18
TGTGCCAGCTCACCACAATCCAGCGTGAACACCGGGGAGCTGTTTTTT
CASSPQSSVNTGELFF
>-|TRBJ2-7|-|TRBV4-2
TGTGCCAGCAGCCAAGATCTTGGGCCTACCTACGAGCAGTACTTC
CASSQDLGPTYEQYF
>-|TRBJ1-1|-|TRBV7-9
TGTGCCAGCAGCGAAGGACTGTCTGAAGCTTTCTTT
CASSEGLSEAFF
>-|TRBJ2-1|-|TRBV5-4
TGTGCCAGCAACCGGGACTTGGTCAATGAGCAGTTCTTC
CASNRDLVNEQFF
>-|TRBJ1-2|TRBD1|TRBV7-2
TGTGCCAGCAGCTTAGGACAGGGGAGTGGCTACACCTTC
CASSLGQGSGYTF
>once|TRBJ2-7|-|TRBV5-6
TGTGCCAGCAGCGAGGCGGGCCTCTCAACCGCCGAGCAGTACTTC
CASSEAGLSTAEQYF
>once|TRBJ2-5|-|TRBV5-1
TGCGCCAGCAAGGAGGGGATGAGAGAGACCCAGTACTTC
CASKEGMRETQYF
>-|TRBJ2-1|TRBD2|TRBV4-2
TGTGCCAGCAGCGGGCGAGACCGGACTAGCGGTTACAATGAGCAGTTCTTC
CASSGRDRTSGYNEQFF
>-|TRBJ1-1|TRBD1|TRBV6-5
TGTGCCAGCAGCTCGGACAGGGACACTGAAGCTTTCTTT
CASSSDRDTEAFF
>-|TRBJ2-5|TRBD1|TRBV9
TGTGCCAGCAGCGCAACCGGGACAGGGATGAAGACCCAGTACTTC
CASSATGTGMKTQYF
>-|TRBJ1-3|-|TRBV3-1/TRBV3-2
TGTGCCAGCAGCCGGAGTGGGGGCGTCTTATCTGGAAACACCATATATTTT
CASSRSGGVLSGNTIYF
>-|TRBJ2-3|-|TRBV9
TGTGCCAGATGGTCGTCTTCACGGGACACCCGCACAGATACGCAGTATTTT
CARWSSSRDTRTDTQYF
>few|TRBJ1-3|-|TRBV15
TGTGCCACCAGCAGAGACGTACAAAGAAACACCATATATTTT
CATSRDVQRNTIYF
>-|TRBJ1-2|TRBD1|TRBV28
TGTGCCAGCAGTTTTTCCGCCCAGGGGGCGTATGGCTACACCTTC
CASSFSAQGAYGYTF
>few|TRBJ1-6|TRBD1|TRBV4-1
TGCGCCAGCAGCCAAGTCCCAGCGCCGGGACAGGGTGGCTCACCCCTCCACTTT
CASSQVPAPGQGGSPLHF
>-|TRBJ1-2|-|TRBV16
TGTGCCAGCAGCCAATCCGTAGGGAGAGTCTATGGCTACACCTTC
CASSQSVGRVYGYTF
>-|TRBJ2-1|TRBD2|TRBV28
TGTGCCAGCCGAACCGGGACTAGCGGGAACAATGAGCAGTTCTTC
CASRTGTSGNNEQFF
>once|TRBJ1-4|-|TRBV29-1
TGCAGCGTTTCCCGCGGGGGGACTAATGAAAAACTGTTTTTT
CSVSRGGTNEKLFF
>-|TRBJ1-2|TRBD1|TRBV6-5
TGTGCCAGCAGTTACGCGGACAGGACCAAGAGCTATGGCTACACCTTC
CASSYADRTKSYGYTF
>-|TRBJ2-5|-|TRBV29-1
TGCAGCGTCCTCAGGGGTGGCGAGACCCAGTACTTC
CSVLRGGETQYF
>-|TRBJ1-2|-|TRBV29-1
TGCAGCGTTCAGCGCATGGGACACAACTATGGCTACACCTTC
CSVQRMGHNYGYTF
>once|TRBJ2-7|-|TRBV5-1
TGCGCCAGCAGCTCCCAGGCAACAACCTACGAGCAGTACTTC
CASSSQATTYEQYF
>-|TRBJ1-1|-|TRBV19
TGTGCCAGTAGATCTGGGCACACTGAAGCTTTCTTT
CASRSGHTEAFF
>-|TRBJ2-3|TRBD2|TRBV27
TGTGCCAGCAGTCCACGACTAGCGGGAGGGCGTTTAGATACGCAGTATTTT
CASSPRLAGGRLDTQYF
>-|TRBJ2-1|TRBD1|TRBV11-2
TGTGCCAGCAGCTTAGTGGTCAGGGGGAGCTCCTACAATGAGCAGTTCTTC
CASSLVVRGSSYNEQFF
>-|TRBJ2-5|TRBD1|TRBV28
TGTGCCAGCAGTTTGCTGGGACAGGTTCTCCAAGAGACCCAGTACTTC
CASSLLGQVLQETQYF
>once|TRBJ1-5|-|TRBV5-6
TGTGCCAGCAGCTTGTTCTCCAGCAATCAGCCCCAGCATTTT
CASSLFSSNQPQHF
>once|TRBJ1-4|-|TRBV28
TGTGCCAGCAGTTTATGGGGGGCTGCTAATGAAAAACTGTTTTTT
CASSLWGAANEKLFF
>-|TRBJ2-7|-|TRBV27
TGTGCCAGCAGTCCGTCGGGCTACGAGCAGTACTTC
CASSPSGYEQYF
>-|TRBJ2-2|TRBD1|TRBV7-3
TGTGCCAGCAGCTTAACGGGACAGGAGGGTTACACCGGGGAGCTGTTTTTT
CASSLTGQEGYTGELFF
>once|TRBJ1-2|-|TRBV29-1
TGCAGCGTTGTTCCTTCGGAGGTCGGCTACACCTTC
CSVVPSEVGYTF
>-|TRBJ2-1|-|TRBV10-3
TGTGCCATCAGTGAGCCGAGGGGGTCGCGAGATGAGCAGTTCTTC
CAISEPRGSRDEQFF
>-|TRBJ2-2|-|TRBV9
TGTGCCAGCAGCGTAGCTCCTAACACCGGGGAGCTGTTTTTT
CASSVAPNTGELFF
>-|TRBJ1-2|-|TRBV15
TGTGCCACCAGCAGAGAGGAGGCAGGGGTTGGCTACACCTTC
CATSREEAGVGYTF
>-|TRBJ2-1|TRBD1|TRBV27
TGTGCCAGCAGGGAGCAGGGGGCATTCGAGCAGTTCTTC
CASREQGAFEQFF